This record covers a single T cell receptor beta chain. Its antigen is unidentified. Time point specified: week 47, end of study. Each vaccine dose was 300 ug of mutant IDH1 20-mer peptide, with topical imiquimod. This entry comes from a study of a mutant IDH1 vaccine in newly diagnosed glioma. Study information: Antecedent treatment encompassed radiotherapy, temozolomide, or their combination; the majority received both.

V shed 5 bases and J shed 1 base, with 15 bases lying between them. CDR3 length equals 15 residues. Germline assignment: CDR1 SGHDT and CDR2 YYEEEE. Here immunoSEQ multiplex PCR was the method, and the copy in TCRdb shows in-frame clones only, minus some. The data contain around 50,000 clones, approximately 84% of them singletons. This specimen was PBMCs, taken from a glioma patient whose treatment included an IDH1 peptide vaccine. The sequence was obtained from a woman aged 25 to 39 with glioma. Some clones in this sample may be carry-over from other donors' samples. This chain joins TRBV5-6 and TRBJ1-1; D possibly corresponds to TRBD1 (5 bases). CDR3 sequence: CASRGVGEPNTEAFF. The CDR3 nucleotides read TGTGCCAGCAGGGGGGTGGGGGAACCGAACACTGAAGCTTTCTTT.